The 23 T cell receptor beta chains reported below all come from one sample, sequenced in a study of vaccination and CD4 T cells after COVID-19. No antigen has been assigned to these receptors. Indicated treatment: roughly ten-day PBMC culture with coronavirus spike peptide pools or control peptides (ViraFEST assay). Sequencing of DNA taken from cultured CD4+ T cells relied on the Oncomine TCR Beta short-read assay. TCRdb re-derived calls from the PCR reads in MiXCR, one entry per CDR3 protein. This table holds roughly 20,000 distinct CDR3 sequences, over 50% found once. The source material was CD4+ T cells from blood, cultured in vitro. These receptors were obtained from a human donor who had recovered from COVID-19.

CDR3 protein: CASSTSGRGDTGELFF. As DNA, the CDR3 is TGTGCCAGCAGCACTAGCGGGAGGGGAGACACCGGGGAGCTGTTTTTT. The chain combines TRBV7-9 with TRBJ2-2; 13 nucleotides line up with TRBD2. The CDR3 extends over 16 amino acids. The J segment lost 3 bases and the V segment lost 5 bases, leaving 3 bases of the junction unmatched. Germline lookup yields CDR1 SEHNR and CDR2 FQNEAQ (reference sequence).

The genes are TRBV6-1 and TRBJ1-2; D is undetermined. CDR1 and CDR2 from the germline V gene are MNHNS and SASEGT. The CDR3 contains 16 residues. The V gene lost 0 bases and the J gene lost 1 base, with 12 bases spanning the gap. This CDR3 reads CASSEAHGSLNYGYTF. The CDR3 DNA reads TGTGCCAGCAGTGAAGCGCACGGCAGCCTTAACTATGGCTACACCTTC.

This sequence joins TRBV7-9 and TRBJ1-1; no firm D call. CDR3 size: 14 residues. Trimming removed 1 base at V and 1 base at J, with 7 bases between. Germline CDR1 is SEHNR and CDR2 is FQNEAQ (reference sequence). Written as DNA, the CDR3 is TGTGCCAGCAGCTTAGACCCACAGAACACTGAAGCTTTCTTT. Protein product: CASSLDPQNTEAFF.

V usage is TRBV29-1 and J usage is TRBJ1-1; a weak D match, TRBD1 (6 bases). The CDR3 contains 13 residues. V was shortened by 2 bases and J by 1 base, with 8 bases between the two germline ends. The germline V gene has CDR1 SQVTM and CDR2 ANQGSEA. The DNA for the CDR3 is TGCAGCGTTGAAACAGGGCCGAACACTGAAGCTTTCTTT. As protein: CSVETGPNTEAFF.

J is TRBJ1-6 and V is TRBV20-1; tentatively, D is TRBD1 (6 bases). Trimming pared 3 bases from V and 7 bases from J, leaving 13 bases between. The CDR3 spans 14 residues. Germline V gene sequence: CDR1 DFQATT, CDR2 SNEGSKA (reference sequence). The CDR3 here is CSASRDTENSPLHF. CDR3 DNA sequence: TGCAGTGCTAGCCGGGACACGGAGAATTCACCCCTCCACTTT.

This CDR3 is CASSLGLAGGHNEQFF. The CDR3 region has the DNA TGTGCCAGCAGTTTAGGACTAGCGGGGGGTCACAATGAGCAGTTCTTC. This chain links TRBV27 with TRBJ2-1; the match to TRBD2 covers 14 bases. Germline V gene lookup returns CDR1 MNHEY and CDR2 SMNVEV (reference sequence). The CDR3 runs to 16 residues. The J segment lost 5 bases and the V segment lost 2 bases, leaving 2 bases of the junction unmatched.

This clonotype was detected only a few times. The chain combines TRBV11-2 with TRBJ1-3; 9 nucleotides align to TRBD1. The germline V gene encodes CDR1 SGHAT and CDR2 FQNNGV. This CDR3 spans 15 amino acids. J lost 3 bases, V lost 5 bases, and 5 bases had no gene match. In DNA form, the CDR3 reads TGTGCCAGCAGCGAACAGGGGGCGGATGGAAACACCATATATTTT. Encoded protein: CASSEQGADGNTIYF.

The chain links TRBV12-3 or TRBV12-4 to TRBJ1-5; TRBD1 matches at 7 bases. The CDR3 has 14 amino acids. V trimming: 3 bases; J trimming: 6 bases; junction bases outside the gene matches: 5. The CDR3 reads CASSFLPGGQPQHF. DNA of the CDR3: TGTGCCAGCAGTTTCTTGCCAGGGGGTCAGCCCCAGCATTTT.

This clonotype was seen only a few times. The DNA for the CDR3 is TGTGCCAGCAGCCTGGGACAGGGTTTCAACATTCAGTACTTC. Translation: CASSLGQGFNIQYF. The chain links TRBV14 to TRBJ2-4, with 9 bases that match TRBD1. The V gene's germline CDR1 is SGHDN and CDR2 FVKESK. V dropped 4 bases and J dropped 7; count of bases not matched to a gene: 5. The length of the CDR3 is 14 residues.

The CDR3 DNA reads as TGCAGTGCTATGGGACAGGGGTTTCTAGGAGGTGAAAAACTGTTTTTT. Its translation: CSAMGQGFLGGEKLFF. This chain uses TRBV20-1 with TRBJ1-4; 10 bases align to TRBD1. CDR3 size: 16 residues. Germline V gene lookup returns CDR1 DFQATT and CDR2 SNEGSKA (reference sequence). With V trimmed by 4 bases and J by 7 bases, 12 bases remained unmatched.

This chain's CDR3 is CASSSRDSPYEQYF. The CDR3 DNA reads as TGTGCCAGCAGCTCCCGGGACTCCCCATACGAGCAGTACTTC. The chain is built from TRBV5-4 and TRBJ2-7; D is possibly TRBD2 (6 bases). CDR1 and CDR2 from the germline V gene are SGHNT and YYREEE (reference sequence). The CDR3 length is 14 residues. V lost 3 bases, J lost 4 bases, and 14 bases lay in between.

The chain recombines TRBV27 with TRBJ2-5; 13 nucleotides align to TRBD2. The ends lost 4 bases at V and 0 bases at J; junction bases unmatched: 5. The CDR3 is made up of 17 amino acids. Germline V gene data show CDR1 as MNHEY and CDR2 as SMNVEV (reference sequence). CDR3 region: CASSSGLAGENQETQYF. The CDR3 DNA sequence: TGTGCCAGCAGTTCCGGACTAGCGGGGGAAAACCAAGAGACCCAGTACTTC.

This clonotype was recorded only once. The chain recombines TRBV20-1 with TRBJ1-3, with D unresolved. Germline CDR1 and CDR2: DFQATT and SNEGSKA (reference sequence). The CDR3 has 11 residues. The ends were cut back, 7 bases at V and 3 bases at J, with 7 bases in the middle. CDR3 in DNA: TGCAGTGTGGGGTATGGAAACACCATATATTTT. This encodes CSVGYGNTIYF.

The chain has TRBV28 and TRBJ2-3, with D possibly being TRBD1 or TRBD2 (5 bases each). This CDR3 region has 15 residues. Between the trimmed V and J ends, which lost 4 bases and 0 bases, there was a span of 11 bases. From germline, CDR1 is MDHEN and CDR2 SYDVKM. CDR3 sequence (DNA): TGTGCCAGCAGTTCCTGGGACGGGAGCACAGATACGCAGTATTTT. Translated, it gives CASSSWDGSTDTQYF.

The rearrangement links TRBV18 to TRBJ1-2; no definite D call. CDR1 and CDR2 (germline): KGHSH, LQKENI. Trimming shortened V by 6 bases and J by 3 bases, and 5 bases separated the two germline ends. This CDR3 comprises 11 residues. The CDR3 is CASSRDYGYTF. Here the CDR3 DNA reads TGTGCCAGCTCCCGTGACTATGGCTACACCTTC.

CDR3 nucleotides: TGCGGAAAACTAGAGGTTTTCGGAGATACGCAGTATTTT. Protein product: CGKLEVFGDTQYF. The rearrangement joins TRBV20-1 to TRBJ2-3, with TRBD2 as a possible D gene (5 bases). The CDR3 sequence is 13 residues long. CDR1 is DFQATT and CDR2 is SNEGSKA in the germline V gene (reference sequence).

V and J are TRBV2 and TRBJ1-5; D is possibly TRBD1 (6 bases). Trimming stripped 1 base from V and 2 bases from J, with 12 bases between. This CDR3 region has 16 residues. CDR1 SNHLY and CDR2 FYNNEI come from the germline V gene. The CDR3 protein is CASSEEWGAGNQPQHF. The CDR3 DNA reads as TGTGCCAGCAGTGAAGAATGGGGGGCAGGCAATCAGCCCCAGCATTTT.

V usage is TRBV14 and J usage is TRBJ1-1; TRBD1 agrees at 7 bases. Germline V CDR1 and CDR2: SGHDN, FVKESK. The CDR3 covers 13 residues. V lost 3 bases to trimming and J lost 5 bases; unmatched junction nucleotides: 3. The CDR3 loop is CASSQTTGTEAFF. The CDR3 region has the DNA TGTGCCAGCAGCCAGACGACAGGGACTGAAGCTTTCTTT. Supplemented by reference TRBV14 and TRBJ1-1, the full variable domain reads EAGVTQFPSHSVIEKGQTVTLRCDPISGHDNLYWYRRVMGKEIKFLLHFVKESKQDESGMPNNRFLAERTGGTYSTLKVQPAELEDSGVYFCASSQTTGTEAFFGQGTRLTVV.

The chain recombines TRBV19 with TRBJ2-1, with no clear D. V was cut by 5 bases and J by 8 bases, with 13 bases left in between. Germline V gene data show CDR1 as LNHDA and CDR2 as SQIVND (reference sequence). This CDR3 contains 13 residues. CDR3 protein: CASSLNGLDEQFF. The CDR3 region has the DNA TGTGCCAGTAGTTTGAATGGGCTCGATGAGCAGTTCTTC.

This chain uses TRBV28 with TRBJ1-5; 9 nucleotides line up with TRBD1. Germline loops: CDR1 MDHEN, CDR2 SYDVKM. V was pared by 10 bases and J by 2 bases, with 6 bases of the junction left unmatched. CDR3 length: 14 residues. CDR3 DNA: TGTGCCACCACGGGACAGGGACGCAATCAGCCCCAGCATTTT. Residues: CATTGQGRNQPQHF.

The CDR3 loop is CASSGQTRPSNTEAFF. CDR3 sequence (DNA): TGTGCCAGCAGTGGACAGACTCGACCTTCGAACACTGAAGCTTTCTTT. The chain uses TRBV2 and TRBJ1-1; possibly TRBD1 for D (5 bases). There are 16 residues in the CDR3. V lost 4 bases to trimming and J lost 1 base, with 16 bases between them. Germline lookup yields CDR1 SNHLY and CDR2 FYNNEI.

This clonotype was seen just once. V is TRBV5-1 and J is TRBJ2-5; D tentatively fits TRBD1 or TRBD2 (5 bases each). Deletions cut 0 bases from V and 1 base from J, with 13 bases between. Germline V gives CDR1 SGHRS, CDR2 YFSETQ. The CDR3 is 16 amino acids. The CDR3 nucleotides read TGCGCCAGCAGCTTGGCTCCTTCAGGGACCCAAGAGACCCAGTACTTC. This codes for CASSLAPSGTQETQYF.

J is TRBJ2-5 and V is TRBV18; D unclear. The CDR3 totals 16 residues. With 1 base removed from V and 1 base from J, the gap between germline ends came to 13 bases. Germline CDR1 is KGHSH and CDR2 is LQKENI. CDR3 DNA: TGTGCCAGCTCACCACGATCAGGCTGGAGCCAAGAGACCCAGTACTTC. This codes for CASSPRSGWSQETQYF.